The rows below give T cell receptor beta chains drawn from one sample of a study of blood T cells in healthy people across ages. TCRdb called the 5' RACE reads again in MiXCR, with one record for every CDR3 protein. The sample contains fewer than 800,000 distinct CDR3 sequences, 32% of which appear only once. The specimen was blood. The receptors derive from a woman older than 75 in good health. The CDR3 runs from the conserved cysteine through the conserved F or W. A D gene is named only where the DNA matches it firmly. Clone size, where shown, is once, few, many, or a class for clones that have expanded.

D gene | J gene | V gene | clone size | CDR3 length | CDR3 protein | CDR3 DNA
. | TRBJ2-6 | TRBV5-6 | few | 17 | CASSRRRGSSGANVLTF | TGTGCCAGCAGCCGACGACGGGGAAGCTCTGGGGCCAACGTCCTGACTTTC
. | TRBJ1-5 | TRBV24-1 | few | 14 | CATSGQNSNQPQHF | TGTGCCACCAGTGGACAGAATAGCAATCAGCCCCAGCATTTT
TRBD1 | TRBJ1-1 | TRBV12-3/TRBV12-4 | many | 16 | CASSDPGTAVNTEAFF | TGTGCCAGCAGTGATCCCGGGACAGCCGTGAACACTGAAGCTTTCTTT
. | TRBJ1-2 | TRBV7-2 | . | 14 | CASSSWMRNYGYTF | TGTGCCAGCAGCTCATGGATGAGGAACTATGGCTACACCTTC
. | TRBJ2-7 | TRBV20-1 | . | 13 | CSAPKWSSYEQYF | TGCAGTGCACCTAAATGGAGCTCCTACGAGCAGTACTTC
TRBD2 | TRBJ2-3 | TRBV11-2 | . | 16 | CASNLGRGGLTDTQYF | TGTGCCAGCAACCTAGGGCGGGGGGGCCTCACAGATACGCAGTATTTT
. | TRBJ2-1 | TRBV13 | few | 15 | CASSLGDLNRNEQFF | TGTGCCAGCAGCTTGGGGGACTTGAACCGCAATGAGCAGTTCTTC
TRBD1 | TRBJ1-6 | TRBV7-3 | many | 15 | CASSLRGQPNSPLHF | TGTGCCAGCAGCTTAAGGGGACAGCCTAATTCACCCCTCCACTTT
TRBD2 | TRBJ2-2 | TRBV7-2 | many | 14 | CASSRLAGAGELFF | TGTGCCAGCAGCCGACTAGCGGGGGCGGGGGAGCTGTTTTTT
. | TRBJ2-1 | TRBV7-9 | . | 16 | CASSLVWADTVNEQFF | TGTGCCAGCAGCCTGGTGTGGGCGGACACAGTCAATGAGCAGTTCTTC
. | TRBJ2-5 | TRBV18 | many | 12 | CASSEYQETQYF | TGTGCCAGCTCCGAGTACCAAGAGACCCAGTACTTC
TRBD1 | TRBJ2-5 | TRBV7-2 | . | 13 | CASSFDRAQTQYF | TGTGCCAGCAGCTTCGACAGGGCCCAGACCCAGTACTTC
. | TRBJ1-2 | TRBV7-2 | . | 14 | CASSFRDARRGYTF | TGTGCCAGCAGCTTCCGGGACGCGAGGCGTGGCTACACCTTC